These 2 T cell receptor beta chains came from one sample sequenced in a study of T cell responses to AZD1222 COVID-19 vaccine. Sequencing was performed with immunoSEQ multiplex PCR; in TCRdb, only in-frame clones are kept and a portion is missing. The sample has 100,000 or so clones, roughly nine tenths seen once. Material: peripheral blood, obtained 28 days after the second AZD1222 dose. Receptor source: an adult who received the AZD1222 COVID-19 vaccine.

Remarks on this clone: Other nucleotide sequences in the sample specify the same CDR3. V and J are TRBV18 and TRBJ1-4; 7 positions agree with TRBD1. V shed 3 bases and J 1 base; nucleotides not matched to a gene: 2. The CDR3 has 15 amino acids. Per germline, CDR1 KGHSH and CDR2 LQKENI. The CDR3 sequence is CASSPRQGTNEKLFF. The CDR3 DNA sequence: TGTGCCAGCTCACCCAGACAGGGAACTAATGAAAAACTGTTTTTT. Full variable domain (remainder filled in from reference TRBV18 and TRBJ1-4): NAGVMQNPRHLVRRRGQEARLRCSPMKGHSHVYWYRQLPEEGLKFMVYLQKENIIDESGMPKERFSAEFPKEGPSILRIQQVVRGDSAAYFCASSPRQGTNEKLFFGSGTQLSVL.

This clone was counted once. The chain is built from TRBV5-6 and TRBJ2-2; D gene unclear. The V end lost 5 bases, the J end lost 7 bases, and 12 bases lay between the germline ends. The CDR3 length is 13 residues. From germline, CDR1 is SGHDT and CDR2 YYEEEE. CDR3 residues: CASRELQYGELFF. CDR3 nucleotides: TGTGCCAGCAGAGAGCTACAATACGGGGAGCTGTTTTTT.